These 31 T cell receptor beta chains were all obtained from the same sample, sequenced in a study of cytomegalovirus exposure and HLA in healthy donors. 60 Vbeta and 13 Jbeta primers were used in PCR. Only in-frame clones appear in the TCRdb table, and some are missing; sequencing was by immunoSEQ multiplex PCR. The sample carries roughly 140,000 clones, around 79% recorded once. Material: PBMCs. The receptors were gathered from a male donor in good health and CMV-seronegative.

The chain has TRBV5-6 and TRBJ2-1, with 9 bases aligning to TRBD2. Germline V gene data show CDR1 as SGHDT and CDR2 as YYEEEE. V gave up 0 bases and J gave up 5 bases; unmatched junction bases: 6. The CDR3 contains 16 residues. DNA for the CDR3: TGTGCCAGCAGCTTGGCCGGGCTAGCGGGACACAATGAGCAGTTCTTC. Protein product: CASSLAGLAGHNEQFF.

DNA for the CDR3: TGTGCTAGTGGGATCGCTTTGGGGGGTTATGAAGCTTTCTTT. Translated: CASGIALGGYEAFF. The gene calls are TRBV12-5 and TRBJ1-1; a weak D match, TRBD1 (5 bases). Germline CDR1 is LGHNT and CDR2 is FRNRAP. The ends were cut back, 6 bases at V and 7 bases at J, with 18 bases in the middle. The CDR3 extends over 14 amino acids.

The chain has TRBV29-1 and TRBJ2-2; possible D gene TRBD2, 6 bases. This CDR3 has 12 residues. CDR1 and CDR2 from the germline V gene are SQVTM and ANQGSEA. Trimming stripped 3 bases from V and 6 bases from J, with 8 bases between. The DNA of the CDR3 is TGCAGCGTTGAGTGGGGGGCCGGGGAGCTGTTTTTT. It codes for CSVEWGAGELFF.

This chain links TRBV9 with TRBJ1-1; 8 nucleotides agree with TRBD1. The trim removed 3 bases at V and 7 bases at J, leaving 2 bases unmatched. The CDR3 consists of 12 residues. The V gene's germline CDR1 is SGDLS and CDR2 YYNGEE. CDR3 DNA sequence: TGTGCCAGCAGCGACGACAGGGGTGAAGCTTTCTTT. Translation gives CASSDDRGEAFF.

Only one count was recorded for this clone. The chain has TRBV4-1 and TRBJ2-5, with D possibly TRBD1 on 6 matching bases. V lost 4 bases and J 1 base, leaving 10 bases between the germline ends. Per germline, CDR1 MGHRA and CDR2 YSYEKL. The CDR3 covers 14 residues. The CDR3 DNA follows: TGCGCCAGCAGCCTGGGACATACCCAAGAGACCCAGTACTTC. It yields the protein CASSLGHTQETQYF.

As regards this clone: The junction and the germline gene differ at one end; a read error may be behind it. The chain employs TRBV7-9 and TRBJ2-6; possible D gene TRBD1, 5 bases. Germline V CDR1 and CDR2: SEHNR, FQNEAQ (reference sequence). The CDR3 has 17 amino acids. The CDR3 nucleotides read TGTTCCAGCCCATTAAGGCAGGGAAGCTCTGGGGCCAACGTCCTGACTTTC. It codes for CSSPLRQGSSGANVLTF.

The CDR3 is CASSKAPDVGGSYEQYF. CDR3 DNA sequence: TGTGCCAGCAGCAAAGCCCCGGACGTAGGAGGCTCCTACGAGCAGTACTTC. The chain combines TRBV21-1 with TRBJ2-7; the table's D call, TRBD2, has no DNA check behind it. TRBV21-1 is classified as a pseudogene. The CDR3 length is 17 residues.

The chain's CDR3 is CAWSVQLQETQYF. As DNA, the CDR3 is TGTGCCTGGAGTGTGCAGTTACAAGAGACCCAGTACTTC. V gene TRBV30 combines with J gene TRBJ2-5; D remains ambiguous. Trimming shortened V by 0 bases and J by 2 bases, and 7 bases separated the two germline ends. Germline CDR1 and CDR2: GTSNPN and SVGIG (reference sequence). The length of the CDR3 is 13 residues.

The chain has TRBV15 and TRBJ1-1, with D uncertain. Trimming left V 1 base short and J 4 bases short, with 7 bases between. Germline values: CDR1 LNHNV, CDR2 YYDKDF (reference sequence). The length of the CDR3 is 13 residues. CDR3 nucleotide sequence: TGTGCCACCAGCAGAGGGGAGGCCACTGAAGCTTTCTTT. Translation: CATSRGEATEAFF.

The J gene is TRBJ1-4, the V gene TRBV6-5; 8 bases fit TRBD1. V was clipped by 0 bases and J by 8 bases; unmatched bases: 8. This CDR3 region has 16 residues. The germline gives CDR1 MNHEY, CDR2 SVGAGI. CDR3 amino acids: CASSYSTGGLGEKLFF. CDR3 nucleotide sequence: TGTGCCAGCAGTTACTCCACAGGGGGTCTGGGAGAAAAACTGTTTTTT.

The chain has TRBV2 and TRBJ2-3, with 8 bases aligning to TRBD2. After removal of 4 bases from V and 2 bases from J, the junction contained 11 bases not matched to a gene. The CDR3 is made up of 17 amino acids. Germline CDR1 is SNHLY and CDR2 is FYNNEI. CDR3 sequence reads: CASSGSRGTSLTDTQYF. Written as DNA, the CDR3 is TGTGCCAGCAGTGGATCGAGGGGGACTAGTCTCACAGATACGCAGTATTTT. The whole variable domain, remainder taken from reference TRBV2 and TRBJ2-3, is EPEVTQTPSHQVTQMGQEVILRCVPISNHLYFYWYRQILGQKVEFLVSFYNNEISEKSEIFDDQFSVERPDGSNFTLKIRSTKLEDSAMYFCASSGSRGTSLTDTQYFGPGTRLTVL.

CDR3 sequence (DNA): TGTGCCAGCGAACCGGGAGGATCCTACAATGAGCAGTTCTTC. Translating it yields CASEPGGSYNEQFF. V usage is TRBV6-6 and J usage is TRBJ2-1; 7 bases line up with TRBD2. Germline V gene lookup returns CDR1 MNHNY and CDR2 SVGAGI (reference sequence). The trim removed 8 bases at V and 1 base at J, leaving 5 bases unmatched. CDR3 size: 14 residues.

The chain links TRBV2 to TRBJ1-1; 7 bases line up with TRBD1. Trimming removed 6 bases from V and 1 base from J; junction bases left unmatched: 2. The CDR3 length is 13 residues. Germline V CDR1 and CDR2: SNHLY, FYNNEI. The CDR3 DNA is TGTGCCAGCAGGGACAGGAGGAACACTGAAGCTTTCTTT. This translates into CASRDRRNTEAFF.

The CDR3 sequence: CASSLDSGVKGGYTF. In nucleotides, the CDR3 is TGCGCCAGCAGCTTGGATTCGGGGGTAAAAGGCGGCTACACCTTC. V and J are TRBV5-1 and TRBJ1-2, with a weak D call TRBD1 (5 bases). Trimming removed 0 bases from V and 8 bases from J, with 17 bases in between. Germline CDR1 is SGHRS and CDR2 is YFSETQ. This CDR3 has 15 residues. The full variable domain, rest sourced from reference TRBV5-1 and TRBJ1-2, is KAGVTQTPRYLIKTRGQQVTLSCSPISGHRSVSWYQQTPGQGLQFLFEYFSETQRNKGNFPGRFSGRQFSNSRSEMNVSTLELGDSALYLCASSLDSGVKGGYTFGSGTRLTVV.

V and J are TRBV2 and TRBJ2-7, with D possibly being TRBD1 (6 bases). The V gene lost 6 bases and the J gene lost 9 bases, with 18 bases spanning the gap. The CDR3 consists of 13 residues. Germline CDR1 is SNHLY and CDR2 is FYNNEI. The CDR3 region is CASRGHTGIGQYF. CDR3 DNA: TGTGCCAGCAGGGGACATACAGGGATAGGGCAGTACTTC.

The chain uses TRBV19 and TRBJ1-3; D unclear. V gave up 1 base and J gave up 0 bases, with 4 bases separating them. Per germline, CDR1 LNHDA and CDR2 SQIVND (reference sequence). CDR3 length: 14 amino acids. CDR3 nucleotide sequence: TGTGCCAGTAGTATAGGAGGCTCTGGAAACACCATATATTTT. Protein product: CASSIGGSGNTIYF.

V and J are TRBV6-5 and TRBJ1-4; the match to TRBD1 covers 7 bases. J lost 4 bases, V lost 6 bases, and 5 bases had no gene match. Germline CDR1 and CDR2: MNHEY and SVGAGI. CDR3 length: 14 residues. The CDR3 DNA sequence: TGTGCCAGCAGGAAGGACAGGAGTAATGAAAAACTGTTTTTT. The encoded protein is CASRKDRSNEKLFF.

The rearrangement links TRBV29-1 to TRBJ2-7, with D maybe TRBD2 (6 bases). Germline assignment: CDR1 SQVTM and CDR2 ANQGSEA. This CDR3 comprises 13 residues. Trimming took off 5 bases at V and 3 bases at J, with 14 bases between the two ends. The CDR3 is CSVRRGLLYEQYF. The CDR3 DNA follows: TGCAGCGTTAGGAGGGGTCTCCTCTACGAGCAGTACTTC.

The chain links TRBV5-6 to TRBJ2-7; TRBD1 is a possible D gene (5 bases). Germline CDR1 and CDR2: SGHDT and YYEEEE. V dropped 1 base and J dropped 9 bases, with 17 bases sitting between them. The CDR3 sequence is 14 residues long. The CDR3 coding sequence is TGTGCCAGCAGCTTGAAAGGACAAGGGTGGCGGCAGTACTTC. Translating it yields CASSLKGQGWRQYF.

V gene TRBV18 combines with J gene TRBJ2-1; a possible D gene is TRBD2 (5 bases). The length of the CDR3 is 16 residues. In germline, CDR1 is KGHSH, CDR2 LQKENI. V lost 0 bases and J lost 2, with 11 bases in between. The CDR3 DNA reads TGTGCCAGCTCACCACCGTCTAGCCGGCCCTACAATGAGCAGTTCTTC. Its protein is CASSPPSSRPYNEQFF.

The chain has TRBV6-1 and TRBJ2-5, with a possible D match to TRBD2 (5 bases). With 2 bases removed from V and 1 base from J, the gap between germline ends came to 8 bases. This CDR3 spans 14 amino acids. Germline lookup yields CDR1 MNHNS and CDR2 SASEGT. CDR3 sequence reads: CASSELGGQETQYF. CDR3 DNA sequence: TGTGCCAGCAGTGAATTAGGAGGCCAAGAGACCCAGTACTTC.

Here the CDR3 reads CASSQPGGVYEQYF. The CDR3, as DNA: TGTGCCAGCAGCCAGCCGGGGGGTGTCTACGAGCAGTACTTC. The V gene is TRBV4-2, the J gene TRBJ2-7, with 7 bases that match TRBD2. Per germline, CDR1 LGHNA and CDR2 YNFKEQ. The J segment lost 3 bases and the V segment lost 3 bases, leaving 5 bases of the junction unmatched. There are 14 residues in the CDR3.

The V call is TRBV30, the J call TRBJ2-6; D is perhaps TRBD1 (6 bases). The germline V gene has CDR1 GTSNPN and CDR2 SVGIG (reference sequence). Trimming left V 3 bases short and J 2 bases short, with 14 bases between. The CDR3 has 16 residues. The CDR3 DNA reads as TGTGCCTGGAGAGAAACAGGGCTGGCTGGGGCCAACGTCCTGACTTTC. This gives the protein CAWRETGLAGANVLTF.

The rearrangement uses TRBV5-1 and TRBJ2-7; maybe TRBD2 (5 bases). Trimming cost V 0 bases and J 3 bases, with 13 bases left between them. The CDR3 is 15 residues long. Germline-derived CDR1 and CDR2 are SGHRS and YFSETQ. CDR3 nucleotides: TGCGCCAGCAGCTTGGGGCGGGTCAAAGTCTACGAGCAGTACTTC. Protein product: CASSLGRVKVYEQYF.

CDR3 coding DNA: TGTGCCAGCAGCGCGGGGAACGAGCAGTACTTC. This codes for CASSAGNEQYF. V and J are TRBV11-1 and TRBJ2-7, with D perhaps TRBD2 (6 bases). CDR1 and CDR2 from the germline V gene are SGHAT and FQDESV (reference sequence). The germline V and J ends were trimmed by 5 bases and 5 bases, with 7 bases remaining between them. The CDR3 length is 11 residues.

The gene calls are TRBV7-2 and TRBJ2-7, with 8 bases identical to TRBD1. This CDR3 has 15 amino acids. Trimming took 5 bases from V and 1 from J; bases not matched to a gene: 7. CDR1 is SGHTA, CDR2 FQGNSA, per germline. CDR3 protein: CASSPRWDRSYEQYF. Written as DNA, the CDR3 is TGTGCCAGCAGCCCACGTTGGGACAGGTCCTACGAGCAGTACTTC.

V and J are TRBV7-2 and TRBJ1-2; a possible D gene is TRBD1 (6 bases). Per the germline V gene, CDR1 is SGHTA and CDR2 is FQGNSA. This CDR3 contains 14 residues. Between the trimmed V and J ends, which lost 5 bases and 7 bases, there was a span of 17 bases. The CDR3 here is CASSTGQSTGGYTF. CDR3 DNA: TGTGCCAGCAGCACCGGACAGTCGACGGGTGGCTACACCTTC.

The chain joins TRBV11-2 to TRBJ2-5; TRBD2 agrees at 8 bases. J was trimmed by 0 bases and V by 3 bases; bases with no gene match: 6. This CDR3 is built from 16 residues. Per germline, CDR1 SGHAT and CDR2 FQNNGV. CDR3 amino acids: CASSFLREGDQETQYF. The CDR3 DNA reads as TGTGCCAGCAGCTTTCTTCGGGAGGGGGACCAAGAGACCCAGTACTTC.

This clone appeared a single time. V and J are TRBV19 and TRBJ2-7; tentatively, D is TRBD1 (5 bases). The germline V and J ends were trimmed by 9 bases and 0 bases, with 15 bases remaining between them. The length of the CDR3 is 14 residues. CDR1 LNHDA and CDR2 SQIVND come from the germline V gene (reference sequence). CDR3 nucleotides: TGTGCCAGCAGCAGACAGCAAACCTCCTACGAGCAGTACTTC. It is translated as CASSRQQTSYEQYF.

The chain employs TRBV7-9 and TRBJ2-1; TRBD2 might be the D (5 bases). CDR3 length: 13 amino acids. Trimming stripped 6 bases from V and 4 bases from J, with 10 bases between. Germline V CDR1 and CDR2: SEHNR, FQNEAQ (reference sequence). The CDR3 region is CASRLPGYNEQFF. For the CDR3, the DNA is TGTGCCAGCAGATTACCGGGGTACAATGAGCAGTTCTTC.

This chain joins TRBV19 and TRBJ2-1; 9 nucleotides match TRBD1. Germline CDR1 LNHDA, CDR2 SQIVND (reference sequence). Trimming removed 7 bases from V and 9 bases from J; junction bases left unmatched: 7. The CDR3 spans 13 residues. The CDR3 nucleotides are TGTGCCAGTACCTTTGGGACAGGGCTTGAGCAGTTCTTC. Protein sequence: CASTFGTGLEQFF.